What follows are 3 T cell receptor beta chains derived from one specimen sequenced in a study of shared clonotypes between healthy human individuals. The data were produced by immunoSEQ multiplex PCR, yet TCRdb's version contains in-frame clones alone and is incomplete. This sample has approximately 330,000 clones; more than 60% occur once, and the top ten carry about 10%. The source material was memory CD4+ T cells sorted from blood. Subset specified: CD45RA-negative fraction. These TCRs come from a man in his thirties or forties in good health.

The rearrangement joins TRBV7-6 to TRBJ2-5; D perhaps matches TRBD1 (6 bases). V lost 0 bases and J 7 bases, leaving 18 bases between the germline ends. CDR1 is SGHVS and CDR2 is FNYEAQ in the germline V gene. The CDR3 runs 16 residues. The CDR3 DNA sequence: TGTGCCAGCAGCTTAGCCCAGGGGTTTATTGGGGTGACCCAGTACTTC. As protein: CASSLAQGFIGVTQYF.

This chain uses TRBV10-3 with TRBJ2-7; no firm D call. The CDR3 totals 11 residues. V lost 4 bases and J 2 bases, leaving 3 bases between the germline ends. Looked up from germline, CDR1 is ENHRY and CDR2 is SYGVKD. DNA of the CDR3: TGTGCCATCAGTGGAGCCTACGAGCAGTACTTC. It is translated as CAISGAYEQYF.

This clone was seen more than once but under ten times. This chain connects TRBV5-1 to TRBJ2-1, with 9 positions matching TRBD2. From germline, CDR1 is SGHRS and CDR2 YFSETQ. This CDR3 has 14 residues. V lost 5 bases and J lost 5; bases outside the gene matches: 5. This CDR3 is CASSEGTSHNEQFF. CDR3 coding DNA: TGCGCCAGCAGTGAAGGGACTAGCCACAATGAGCAGTTCTTC.